The rows below give T cell receptor beta chains drawn from one sample of a study of technical replicates of blood from several donors. Data came from immunoSEQ multiplex PCR; TCRdb stores just in-frame clones and leaves some out. In the table there are about 100,000 clones, approximately 94% of which are singletons. The sample consisted of T cells isolated from PBMCs. The receptors derive from a human donor in good health. Each CDR3 is given with its conserved first and last residue. The D gene is left open where the match is weak. Clone size, where shown, is once, few, many, or a class for clones that have expanded.

CDR3 protein: CASSDGGYNEQFF; CDR3 DNA: TGTGCCAGCAGTGACGGCGGCTACAATGAGCAGTTCTTC; D gene: -; V gene: TRBV6-4; J gene: TRBJ2-1; clone size: -
CDR3 protein: CASTTQRQETQYF; CDR3 DNA: TGTGCCAGCACAACTCAGCGACAAGAGACCCAGTACTTC; D gene: -; V gene: TRBV5-5; J gene: TRBJ2-5; clone size: -
CDR3 protein: CASSLVPGGQGSDTQYF; CDR3 DNA: TGTGCCAGCAGCTTAGTCCCAGGGGGACAGGGATCCGATACGCAGTATTTT; D gene: TRBD1; V gene: TRBV13; J gene: TRBJ2-3; clone size: -
CDR3 protein: CAISGTSGIKDEQFF; CDR3 DNA: TGTGCCATCAGTGGGACTAGCGGGATAAAGGATGAGCAGTTCTTC; D gene: TRBD2; V gene: TRBV10-3; J gene: TRBJ2-1; clone size: -
CDR3 protein: CASSLGTTYEQYF; CDR3 DNA: TGTGCCAGCAGTTTAGGGACTACCTACGAGCAGTACTTC; D gene: TRBD2; V gene: TRBV27; J gene: TRBJ2-7; clone size: -
CDR3 protein: CASSLRGRSRYEQYF; CDR3 DNA: TGTGCCAGCAGTTTACGCGGGAGAAGTCGCTACGAGCAGTACTTC; D gene: TRBD2; V gene: TRBV28; J gene: TRBJ2-7; clone size: -
CDR3 protein: CASVRDSGELFF; CDR3 DNA: TGTGCCAGCGTTCGGGACTCCGGGGAGCTGTTTTTT; D gene: -; V gene: TRBV2; J gene: TRBJ2-2; clone size: -
CDR3 protein: CAWSSWGEVYEQYF; CDR3 DNA: TGTGCCTGGAGTTCGTGGGGGGAAGTCTACGAGCAGTACTTC; D gene: -; V gene: TRBV30; J gene: TRBJ2-7; clone size: -
CDR3 protein: CASSRGPDGNEQYF; CDR3 DNA: TGTGCCAGTAGTAGAGGCCCGGACGGGAACGAGCAGTACTTC; D gene: -; V gene: TRBV19; J gene: TRBJ2-7; clone size: few
CDR3 protein: CASMAGPSETQYF; CDR3 DNA: TGTGCCAGCATGGCAGGGCCGTCGGAGACCCAGTACTTC; D gene: -; V gene: TRBV2; J gene: TRBJ2-5; clone size: -
CDR3 protein: CATQDTSGINEQFF; CDR3 DNA: TGTGCCACCCAGGACACTAGCGGGATCAATGAGCAGTTCTTC; D gene: TRBD2; V gene: TRBV18; J gene: TRBJ2-1; clone size: once
CDR3 protein: CASRRTSGGIEQFF; CDR3 DNA: TGTGCCAGTAGGAGGACTAGCGGAGGGATTGAGCAGTTCTTC; D gene: TRBD2; V gene: TRBV19; J gene: TRBJ2-1; clone size: -
CDR3 protein: CASSPLFEENTEAFF; CDR3 DNA: TGTGCCAGCAGTCCCCTATTTGAGGAGAACACTGAAGCTTTCTTT; D gene: -; V gene: TRBV27; J gene: TRBJ1-1; clone size: -
CDR3 protein: CASSLSGYEQYF; CDR3 DNA: TGTGCCAGCAGCCTATCTGGCTACGAGCAGTACTTC; D gene: -; V gene: TRBV28; J gene: TRBJ2-7; clone size: -
CDR3 protein: CASSPRGGGPGDQPQHF; CDR3 DNA: TGTGCCAGCTCACCGCGAGGCGGGGGGCCGGGAGATCAGCCCCAGCATTTT; D gene: -; V gene: TRBV18; J gene: TRBJ1-5; clone size: -
CDR3 protein: CASSVGLGENQPQHF; CDR3 DNA: TGTGCCAGCAGCGTAGGGTTGGGCGAAAATCAGCCCCAGCATTTT; D gene: -; V gene: TRBV9; J gene: TRBJ1-5; clone size: -
CDR3 protein: CASSSPRQGAFITEAFF; CDR3 DNA: TGTGCCAGCTCATCCCCTAGACAGGGGGCTTTTATCACTGAAGCTTTCTTT; D gene: TRBD1; V gene: TRBV18; J gene: TRBJ1-1; clone size: -
CDR3 protein: CASSAGTVNEQYF; CDR3 DNA: TGTGCCAGCTCGGCCGGGACAGTCAACGAGCAGTACTTC; D gene: TRBD1; V gene: TRBV18; J gene: TRBJ2-7; clone size: -
CDR3 protein: CASSIVGGNQPQHF; CDR3 DNA: TGTGCCAGTAGTATAGTAGGGGGCAATCAGCCCCAGCATTTT; D gene: -; V gene: TRBV19; J gene: TRBJ1-5; clone size: -
CDR3 protein: CASSPGGTGATEAFF; CDR3 DNA: TGTGCCAGCAGTCCGGGGGGGACAGGGGCGACTGAAGCTTTCTTT; D gene: TRBD1; V gene: TRBV28; J gene: TRBJ1-1; clone size: -
CDR3 protein: CASRPGGGYSNQPQHF; CDR3 DNA: TGTGCCAGCAGACCAGGGGGCGGTTATAGCAATCAGCCCCAGCATTTT; D gene: TRBD1; V gene: TRBV27; J gene: TRBJ1-5; clone size: -
CDR3 protein: CASTPKTSGTDEQYF; CDR3 DNA: TGCGCCAGCACACCAAAGACTAGCGGGACCGACGAGCAGTACTTC; D gene: TRBD2; V gene: TRBV5-1; J gene: TRBJ2-7; clone size: -
CDR3 protein: CASSQGTGGTGELFF; CDR3 DNA: TGCGCCAGCAGCCAAGGGACAGGGGGGACCGGGGAGCTGTTTTTT; D gene: TRBD1; V gene: TRBV4-1; J gene: TRBJ2-2; clone size: -
CDR3 protein: CASSRGTENTEAFF; CDR3 DNA: TGTGCCAGCAGTCGTGGGACAGAGAACACTGAAGCTTTCTTT; D gene: TRBD1; V gene: TRBV7-8; J gene: TRBJ1-1; clone size: once
CDR3 protein: CASSQETGINTEAFF; CDR3 DNA: TGCGCCAGCAGCCAAGAAACAGGGATAAACACTGAAGCTTTCTTT; D gene: -; V gene: TRBV4-1; J gene: TRBJ1-1; clone size: -
CDR3 protein: CASRAWGEDYEQYF; CDR3 DNA: TGCGCCAGCAGGGCCTGGGGGGAGGACTACGAGCAGTACTTC; D gene: -; V gene: TRBV10-2; J gene: TRBJ2-7; clone size: -
CDR3 protein: CASSTMPTSGGAYNEQFF; CDR3 DNA: TGTGCCAGCAGCACGATGCCGACTAGCGGGGGGGCCTACAATGAGCAGTTCTTC; D gene: TRBD2; V gene: TRBV5-5; J gene: TRBJ2-1; clone size: -
CDR3 protein: CASLSLAGNTEAFF; CDR3 DNA: TGTGCCAGCCTATCTTTGGCGGGAAACACTGAAGCTTTCTTT; D gene: -; V gene: TRBV2; J gene: TRBJ1-1; clone size: -
CDR3 protein: CASSLGLFEPTDTQYF; CDR3 DNA: TGTGCCAGCAGCTTAGGACTCTTTGAACCCACAGATACGCAGTATTTT; D gene: -; V gene: TRBV7-8; J gene: TRBJ2-3; clone size: -
CDR3 protein: CASSLNRGGETQYF; CDR3 DNA: TGTGCCAGCAGCTTGAATAGGGGGGGAGAGACCCAGTACTTC; D gene: -; V gene: TRBV5-5; J gene: TRBJ2-5; clone size: -
CDR3 protein: CSVEDQGLARPYNEQFF; CDR3 DNA: TGCAGCGTTGAAGATCAAGGACTAGCACGACCCTACAATGAGCAGTTCTTC; D gene: TRBD2; V gene: TRBV29-1; J gene: TRBJ2-1; clone size: -
CDR3 protein: CASSAPTSGTSYEQYF; CDR3 DNA: TGTGCCAGCAGCGCCCCGACTAGCGGGACATCCTACGAGCAGTACTTC; D gene: TRBD2; V gene: TRBV9; J gene: TRBJ2-7; clone size: -
CDR3 protein: CASSQGQGITDTQYF; CDR3 DNA: TGTGCCAGCAGCCAGGGACAGGGGATCACAGATACGCAGTATTTT; D gene: TRBD1; V gene: TRBV7-6; J gene: TRBJ2-3; clone size: -
CDR3 protein: CASSLHYEQYF; CDR3 DNA: TGTGCCAGCAGCTTACACTACGAGCAGTACTTC; D gene: -; V gene: TRBV7-9; J gene: TRBJ2-7; clone size: -
CDR3 protein: CASSWMSGAAGEQYF; CDR3 DNA: TGTGCCAGCAGCTGGATGAGCGGGGCCGCCGGAGAGCAGTACTTC; D gene: TRBD2; V gene: TRBV5-5; J gene: TRBJ2-7; clone size: -
CDR3 protein: CATDPGGLLAKNIQYF; CDR3 DNA: TGTGCCACCGACCCCGGAGGGCTCTTGGCCAAAAACATTCAGTACTTC; D gene: -; V gene: TRBV19; J gene: TRBJ2-4; clone size: -
CDR3 protein: CATSREKRQPYEAFF; CDR3 DNA: TGTGCCACCAGCAGAGAAAAAAGACAGCCGTACGAAGCTTTCTTT; D gene: -; V gene: TRBV15; J gene: TRBJ1-1; clone size: -
CDR3 protein: CASSPSGTLDTQYF; CDR3 DNA: TGTGCCAGCAGCCCCAGCGGGACTCTAGATACGCAGTATTTT; D gene: TRBD2; V gene: TRBV6-5; J gene: TRBJ2-3; clone size: -
CDR3 protein: CASRQHQGFYNEQFF; CDR3 DNA: TGTGCCAGCAGACAACATCAGGGGTTCTACAATGAGCAGTTCTTC; D gene: -; V gene: TRBV2; J gene: TRBJ2-1; clone size: -
CDR3 protein: CASSIGRGGGKLFF; CDR3 DNA: TGTGCCAGTAGTATTGGGAGAGGGGGCGGAAAACTGTTTTTT; D gene: TRBD1; V gene: TRBV19; J gene: TRBJ1-4; clone size: -
CDR3 protein: CATSQKLAGSTDTQYF; CDR3 DNA: TGTGCCACCAGTCAGAAACTAGCGGGAAGCACAGATACGCAGTATTTT; D gene: TRBD2; V gene: TRBV15; J gene: TRBJ2-3; clone size: -
CDR3 protein: CASSPPTGRHGYTF; CDR3 DNA: TGTGCCAGTAGTCCCCCGACAGGACGACATGGCTACACCTTC; D gene: -; V gene: TRBV19; J gene: TRBJ1-2; clone size: -
CDR3 protein: CASSLTGGRDQPQHF; CDR3 DNA: TGTGCCAGCAGTCTTACAGGGGGAAGAGATCAGCCCCAGCATTTT; D gene: TRBD1; V gene: TRBV28; J gene: TRBJ1-5; clone size: -
CDR3 protein: CASSLQGARVYEKLFF; CDR3 DNA: TGTGCCAGCAGCTTACAGGGGGCGAGAGTATACGAAAAACTGTTTTTT; D gene: TRBD1; V gene: TRBV5-8; J gene: TRBJ1-4; clone size: -
CDR3 protein: CASSLAGAYNEQFF; CDR3 DNA: TGTGCCAGCAGTCTAGCGGGGGCTTACAATGAGCAGTTCTTC; D gene: TRBD2; V gene: TRBV5-4; J gene: TRBJ2-1; clone size: -
CDR3 protein: CASSQSEGTGLTHGLADQETQYF; CDR3 DNA: TGCGCCAGCAGTCAATCGGAAGGGACAGGATTAACGCATGGACTAGCGGACCAAGAGACCCAGTACTTC; D gene: TRBD2; V gene: TRBV23-1; J gene: TRBJ2-5; clone size: -
CDR3 protein: CASSFKGRGGGSSYEQYF; CDR3 DNA: TGTGCCAGCAGCTTTAAAGGCCGGGGGGGCGGCAGCTCCTACGAGCAGTACTTC; D gene: TRBD2; V gene: TRBV5-5; J gene: TRBJ2-7; clone size: -
CDR3 protein: CSAGPKGQGASGYTF; CDR3 DNA: TGCAGCGCTGGTCCGAAGGGGCAGGGGGCGTCCGGCTACACCTTC; D gene: TRBD1; V gene: TRBV29-1; J gene: TRBJ1-2; clone size: -